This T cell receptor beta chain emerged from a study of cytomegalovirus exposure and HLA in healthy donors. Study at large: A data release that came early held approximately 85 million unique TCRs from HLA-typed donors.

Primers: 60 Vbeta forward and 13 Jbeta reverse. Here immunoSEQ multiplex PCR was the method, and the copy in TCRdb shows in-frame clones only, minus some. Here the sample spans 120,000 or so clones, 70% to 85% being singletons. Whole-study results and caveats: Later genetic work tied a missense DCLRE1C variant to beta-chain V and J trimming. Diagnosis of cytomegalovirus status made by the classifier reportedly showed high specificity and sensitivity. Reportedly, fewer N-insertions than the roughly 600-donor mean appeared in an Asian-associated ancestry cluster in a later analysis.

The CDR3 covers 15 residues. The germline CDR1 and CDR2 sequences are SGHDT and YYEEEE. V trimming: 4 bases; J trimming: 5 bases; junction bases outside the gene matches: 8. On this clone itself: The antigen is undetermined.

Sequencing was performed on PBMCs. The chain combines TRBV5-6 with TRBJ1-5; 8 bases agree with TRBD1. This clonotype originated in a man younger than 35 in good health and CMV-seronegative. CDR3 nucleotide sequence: TGTGCCAGCAGCACCAGGGGGCGAAGATATCAGCCCCAGCATTTT. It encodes CASSTRGRRYQPQHF.